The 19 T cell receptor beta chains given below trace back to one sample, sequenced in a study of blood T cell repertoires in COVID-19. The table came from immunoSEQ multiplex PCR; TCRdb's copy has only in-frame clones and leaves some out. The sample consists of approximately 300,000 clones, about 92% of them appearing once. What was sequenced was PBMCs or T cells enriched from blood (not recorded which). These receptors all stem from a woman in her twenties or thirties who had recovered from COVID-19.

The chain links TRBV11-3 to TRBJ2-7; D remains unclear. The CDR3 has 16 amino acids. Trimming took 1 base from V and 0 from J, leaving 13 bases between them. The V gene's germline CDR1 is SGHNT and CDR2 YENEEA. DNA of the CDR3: TGTGCCAGCAGCTTAGTGGGCAGCCCAAGCTCCTACGAGCAGTACTTC. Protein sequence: CASSLVGSPSSYEQYF. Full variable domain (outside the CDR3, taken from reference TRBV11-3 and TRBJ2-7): EAGVVQSPRYKIIEKKQPVAFWCNPISGHNTLYWYLQNLGQGPELLIRYENEEAVDDSQLPKDRFSAERLKGVDSTLKIQPAELGDSAVYLCASSLVGSPSSYEQYFGPGTRLTVT.

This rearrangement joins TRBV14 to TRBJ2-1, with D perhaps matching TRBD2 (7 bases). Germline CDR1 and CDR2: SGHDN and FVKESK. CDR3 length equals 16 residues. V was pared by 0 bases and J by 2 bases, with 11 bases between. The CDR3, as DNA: TGTGCCAGCAGCCAAGATGCGGGGGCCGCCTACAATGAGCAGTTCTTC. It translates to CASSQDAGAAYNEQFF.

The CDR3 DNA reads TGTGCCAGCAGCTTAGATCGGGGTGCCTACGAGCAGTACTTC. It translates to CASSLDRGAYEQYF. V and J are TRBV7-8 and TRBJ2-7; D perhaps matches TRBD2 (5 bases). The V end lost 1 base, the J end lost 2 bases, and 9 bases lay between the germline ends. The CDR3 has 14 amino acids. Germline lookup yields CDR1 SGHVS and CDR2 FQNEAQ.

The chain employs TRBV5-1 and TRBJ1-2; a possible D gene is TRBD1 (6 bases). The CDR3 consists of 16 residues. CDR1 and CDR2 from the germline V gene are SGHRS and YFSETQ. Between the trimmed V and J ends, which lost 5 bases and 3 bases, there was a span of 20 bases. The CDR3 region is CASRTAGGGPDYGYTF. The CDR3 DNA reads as TGCGCCAGCAGGACCGCGGGCGGGGGGCCGGACTATGGCTACACCTTC.

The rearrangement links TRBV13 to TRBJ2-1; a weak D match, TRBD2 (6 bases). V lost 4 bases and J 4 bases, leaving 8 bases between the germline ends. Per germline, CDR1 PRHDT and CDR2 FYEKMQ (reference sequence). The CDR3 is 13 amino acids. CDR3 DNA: TGTGCCAGCAGCTCCCGGGGGTACAATGAGCAGTTCTTC. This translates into CASSSRGYNEQFF.

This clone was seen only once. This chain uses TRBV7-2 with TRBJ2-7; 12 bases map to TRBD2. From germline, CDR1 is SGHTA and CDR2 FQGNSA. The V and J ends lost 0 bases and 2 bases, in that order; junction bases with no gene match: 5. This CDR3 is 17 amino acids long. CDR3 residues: CASSLARTSGVPYEQYF. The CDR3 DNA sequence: TGTGCCAGCAGCTTAGCCAGGACTAGCGGGGTTCCCTACGAGCAGTACTTC.

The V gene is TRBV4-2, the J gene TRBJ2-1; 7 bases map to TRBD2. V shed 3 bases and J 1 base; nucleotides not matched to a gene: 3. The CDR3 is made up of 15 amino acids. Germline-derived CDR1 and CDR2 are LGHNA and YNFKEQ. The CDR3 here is CASSHSGGSYNEQFF. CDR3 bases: TGTGCCAGCAGCCACTCCGGGGGGTCCTACAATGAGCAGTTCTTC.

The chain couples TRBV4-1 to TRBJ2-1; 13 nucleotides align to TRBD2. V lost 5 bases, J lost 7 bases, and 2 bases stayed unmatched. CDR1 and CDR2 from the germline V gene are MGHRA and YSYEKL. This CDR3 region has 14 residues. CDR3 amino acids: CASSATSGRNEQFF. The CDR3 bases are TGCGCCAGCAGCGCGACTAGCGGGAGGAATGAGCAGTTCTTC.

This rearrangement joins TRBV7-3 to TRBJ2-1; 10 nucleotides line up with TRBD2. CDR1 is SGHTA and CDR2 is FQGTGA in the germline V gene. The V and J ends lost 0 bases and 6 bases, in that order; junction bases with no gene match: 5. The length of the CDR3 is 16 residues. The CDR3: CASSLTLAGVGNEQFF. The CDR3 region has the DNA TGTGCCAGCAGCTTAACCCTAGCGGGAGTAGGCAATGAGCAGTTCTTC. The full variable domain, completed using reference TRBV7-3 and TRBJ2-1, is GAGVSQTPSNKVTEKGKYVELRCDPISGHTALYWYRQSLGQGPEFLIYFQGTGAADDSGLPNDRFFAVRPEGSVSTLKIQRTERGDSAVYLCASSLTLAGVGNEQFFGPGTRLTVL.

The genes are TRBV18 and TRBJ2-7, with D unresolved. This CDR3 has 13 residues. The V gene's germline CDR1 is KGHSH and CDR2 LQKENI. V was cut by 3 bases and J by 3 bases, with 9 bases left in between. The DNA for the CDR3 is TGTGCCAGCTCACCCCCAGATGTCTACGAGCAGTACTTC. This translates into CASSPPDVYEQYF.

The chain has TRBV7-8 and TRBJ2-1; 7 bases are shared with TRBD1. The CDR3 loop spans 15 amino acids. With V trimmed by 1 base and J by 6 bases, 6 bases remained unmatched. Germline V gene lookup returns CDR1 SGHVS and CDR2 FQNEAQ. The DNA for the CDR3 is TGTGCCAGCAGCTTAGGAGGGGGCGCTGGCAATGAGCAGTTCTTC. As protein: CASSLGGGAGNEQFF.

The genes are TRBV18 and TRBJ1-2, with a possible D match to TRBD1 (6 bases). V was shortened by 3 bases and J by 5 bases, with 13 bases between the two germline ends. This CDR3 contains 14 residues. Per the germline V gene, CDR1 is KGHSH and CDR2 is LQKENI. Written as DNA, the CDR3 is TGTGCCAGCTCACCTCCTGGGGGGGCTTATGGCTACACCTTC. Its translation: CASSPPGGAYGYTF.

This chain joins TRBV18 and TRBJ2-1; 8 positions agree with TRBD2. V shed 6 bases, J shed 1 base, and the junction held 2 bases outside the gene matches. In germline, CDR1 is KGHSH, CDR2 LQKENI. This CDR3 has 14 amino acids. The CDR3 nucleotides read TGTGCCAGCTCCTCTAGCGGGTCCTACAATGAGCAGTTCTTC. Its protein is CASSSSGSYNEQFF.

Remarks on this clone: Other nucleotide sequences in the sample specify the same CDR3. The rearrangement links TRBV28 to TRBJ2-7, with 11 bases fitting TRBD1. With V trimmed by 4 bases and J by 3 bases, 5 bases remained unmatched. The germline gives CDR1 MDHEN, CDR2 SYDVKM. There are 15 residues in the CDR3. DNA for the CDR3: TGTGCCAGCAGTTCGGCCGGGACAGGGGGCTACGAGCAGTACTTC. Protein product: CASSSAGTGGYEQYF.

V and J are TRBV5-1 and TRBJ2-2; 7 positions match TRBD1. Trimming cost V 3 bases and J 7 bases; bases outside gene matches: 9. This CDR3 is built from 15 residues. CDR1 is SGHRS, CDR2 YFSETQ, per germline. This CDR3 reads CASSSQDRSSGELFF. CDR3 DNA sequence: TGCGCCAGCAGCTCGCAGGACAGGAGCAGCGGGGAGCTGTTTTTT. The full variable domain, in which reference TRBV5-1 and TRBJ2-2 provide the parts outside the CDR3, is KAGVTQTPRYLIKTRGQQVTLSCSPISGHRSVSWYQQTPGQGLQFLFEYFSETQRNKGNFPGRFSGRQFSNSRSEMNVSTLELGDSALYLCASSSQDRSSGELFFGEGSRLTVL.

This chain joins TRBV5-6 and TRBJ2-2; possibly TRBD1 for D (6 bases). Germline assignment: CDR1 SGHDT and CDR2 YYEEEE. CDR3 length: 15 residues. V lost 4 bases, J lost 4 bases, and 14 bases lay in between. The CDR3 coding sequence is TGTGCCAGCAGCCAACCCCAGGGGCCCACCGGGGAGCTGTTTTTT. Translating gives CASSQPQGPTGELFF.

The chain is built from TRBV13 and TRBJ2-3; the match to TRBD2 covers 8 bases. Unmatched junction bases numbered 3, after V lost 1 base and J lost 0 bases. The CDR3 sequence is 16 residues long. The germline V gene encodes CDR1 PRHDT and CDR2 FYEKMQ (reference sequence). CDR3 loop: CASSLALAVSTDTQYF. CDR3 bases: TGTGCCAGCAGCTTAGCACTAGCGGTTAGCACAGATACGCAGTATTTT.

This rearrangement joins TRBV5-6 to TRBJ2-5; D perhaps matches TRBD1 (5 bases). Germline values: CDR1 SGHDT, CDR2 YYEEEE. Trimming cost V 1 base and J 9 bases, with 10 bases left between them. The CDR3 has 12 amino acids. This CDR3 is CASSLPEGAQYF. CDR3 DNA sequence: TGTGCCAGCAGCTTGCCCGAAGGGGCCCAGTACTTC.

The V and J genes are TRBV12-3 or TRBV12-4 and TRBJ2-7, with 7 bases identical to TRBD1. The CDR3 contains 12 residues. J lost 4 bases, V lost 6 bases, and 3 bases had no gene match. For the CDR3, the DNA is TGTGCCAGCAGAGGGGACAGTTACGAGCAGTACTTC. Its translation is CASRGDSYEQYF.